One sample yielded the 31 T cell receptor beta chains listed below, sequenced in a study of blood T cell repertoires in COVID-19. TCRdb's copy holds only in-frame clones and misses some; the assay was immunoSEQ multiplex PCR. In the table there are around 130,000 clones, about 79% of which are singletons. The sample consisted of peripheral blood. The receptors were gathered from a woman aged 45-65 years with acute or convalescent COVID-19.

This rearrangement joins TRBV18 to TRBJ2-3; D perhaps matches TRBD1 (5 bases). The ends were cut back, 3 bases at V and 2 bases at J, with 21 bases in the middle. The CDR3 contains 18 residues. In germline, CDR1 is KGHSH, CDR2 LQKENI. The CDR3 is CASSPFPVTGGPTDTQYF. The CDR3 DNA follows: TGTGCCAGCTCACCGTTCCCCGTTACAGGTGGACCCACAGATACGCAGTATTTT.

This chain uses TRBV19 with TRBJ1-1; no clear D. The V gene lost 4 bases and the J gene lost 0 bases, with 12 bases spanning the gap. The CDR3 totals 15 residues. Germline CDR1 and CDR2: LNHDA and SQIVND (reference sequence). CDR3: CASSKGGIMNTEAFF. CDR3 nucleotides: TGTGCCAGTAGTAAAGGAGGGATCATGAACACTGAAGCTTTCTTT.

CDR3 sequence: CASSLDTLGGIYYEQYF. CDR3 DNA sequence: TGTGCCAGCAGCTTAGACACCCTGGGGGGGATATACTACGAGCAGTACTTC. The V and J genes are TRBV7-8 and TRBJ2-7; 7 bases are a match to TRBD2. J lost 3 bases, V lost 1 base, and 12 bases had no gene match. Per the germline V gene, CDR1 is SGHVS and CDR2 is FQNEAQ. This CDR3 contains 17 residues.

CDR3 DNA sequence: TGTGCCAGCAGCCCACGTGCCTGGGTAAGGGAGGACACTGAAGCTTTCTTT. Residues: CASSPRAWVREDTEAFF. The chain links TRBV9 to TRBJ1-1; the D is unclear. The CDR3 contains 17 residues. Trimming left V 4 bases short and J 3 bases short, with 22 bases between. In germline, CDR1 is SGDLS, CDR2 YYNGEE.

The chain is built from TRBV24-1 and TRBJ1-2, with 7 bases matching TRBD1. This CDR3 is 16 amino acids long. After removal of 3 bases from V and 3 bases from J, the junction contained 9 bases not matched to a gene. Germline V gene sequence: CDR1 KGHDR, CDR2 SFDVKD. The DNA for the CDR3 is TGTGCCACCAGTGATCCTAAGGGGGCTGGGCACTATGGCTACACCTTC. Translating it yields CATSDPKGAGHYGYTF.

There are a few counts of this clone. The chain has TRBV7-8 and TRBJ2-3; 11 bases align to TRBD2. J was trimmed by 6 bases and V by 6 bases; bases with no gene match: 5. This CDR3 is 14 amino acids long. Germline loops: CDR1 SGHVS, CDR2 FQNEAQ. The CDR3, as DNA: TGTGCCAGCAGACAACTAGCGGGGGACGATACGCAGTATTTT. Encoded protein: CASRQLAGDDTQYF.

DNA for the CDR3: TGTGCCAGCAGTCCCGGCAGAGGGAGGACCTACTTC. Translation: CASSPGRGRTYF. The chain recombines TRBV3-1 (or the pseudogene TRBV3-2) with TRBJ2-7; perhaps TRBD2 as D (6 bases). The CDR3 runs 12 residues. The V end lost 6 bases, the J end lost 13 bases, and 19 bases lay between the germline ends. The germline V gene encodes CDR1 LGHDT and CDR2 YNNKEL (reference sequence).

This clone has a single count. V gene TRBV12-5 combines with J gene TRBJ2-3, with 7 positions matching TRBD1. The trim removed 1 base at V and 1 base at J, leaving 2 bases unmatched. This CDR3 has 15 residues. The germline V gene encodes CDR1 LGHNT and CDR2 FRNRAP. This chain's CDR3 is CASGLGQGGTDTQYF. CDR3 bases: TGTGCTAGTGGTTTGGGACAGGGAGGCACAGATACGCAGTATTTT.

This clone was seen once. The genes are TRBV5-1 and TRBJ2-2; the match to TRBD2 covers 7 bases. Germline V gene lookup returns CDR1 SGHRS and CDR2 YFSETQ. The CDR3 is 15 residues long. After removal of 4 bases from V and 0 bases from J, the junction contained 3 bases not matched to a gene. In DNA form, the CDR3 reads TGCGCCAGCAGCACAGCGGGACCGAACACCGGGGAGCTGTTTTTT. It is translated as CASSTAGPNTGELFF. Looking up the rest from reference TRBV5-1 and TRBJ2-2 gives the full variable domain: KAGVTQTPRYLIKTRGQQVTLSCSPISGHRSVSWYQQTPGQGLQFLFEYFSETQRNKGNFPGRFSGRQFSNSRSEMNVSTLELGDSALYLCASSTAGPNTGELFFGEGSRLTVL.

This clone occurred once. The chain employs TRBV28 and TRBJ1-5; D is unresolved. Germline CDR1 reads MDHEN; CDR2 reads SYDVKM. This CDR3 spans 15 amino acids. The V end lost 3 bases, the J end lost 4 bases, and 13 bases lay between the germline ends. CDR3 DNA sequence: TGTGCCAGCAGTTTCGAGGGCCGTGCAAATCAGCCCCAGCATTTT. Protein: CASSFEGRANQPQHF.

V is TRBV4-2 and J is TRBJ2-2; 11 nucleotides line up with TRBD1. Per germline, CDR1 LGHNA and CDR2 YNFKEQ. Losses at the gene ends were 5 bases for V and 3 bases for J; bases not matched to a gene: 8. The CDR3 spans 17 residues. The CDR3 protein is CASSARTGGKDTGELFF. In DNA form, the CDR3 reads TGTGCCAGCAGCGCCCGGACAGGGGGCAAAGACACCGGGGAGCTGTTTTTT.

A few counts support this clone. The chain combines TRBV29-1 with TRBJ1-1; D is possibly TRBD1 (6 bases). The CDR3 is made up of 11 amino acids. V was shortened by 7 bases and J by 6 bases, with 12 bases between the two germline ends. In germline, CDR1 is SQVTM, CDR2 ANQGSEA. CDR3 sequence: CSGTGKPEAFF. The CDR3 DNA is TGCAGCGGCACAGGGAAGCCTGAAGCTTTCTTT.

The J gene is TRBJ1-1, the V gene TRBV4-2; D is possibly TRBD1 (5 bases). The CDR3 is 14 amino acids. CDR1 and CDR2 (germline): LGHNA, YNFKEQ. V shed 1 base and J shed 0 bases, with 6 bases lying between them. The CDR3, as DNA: TGTGCCAGCAGCCAAGCACAGGTGAACACTGAAGCTTTCTTT. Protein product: CASSQAQVNTEAFF.

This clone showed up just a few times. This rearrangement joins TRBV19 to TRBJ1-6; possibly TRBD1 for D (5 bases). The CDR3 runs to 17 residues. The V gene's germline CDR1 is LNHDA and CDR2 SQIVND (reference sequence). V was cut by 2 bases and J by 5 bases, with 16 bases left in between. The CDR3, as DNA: TGTGCCAGTAGTATACCGATTGGGGCAGTCGATAATTCACCCCTCCACTTT. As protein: CASSIPIGAVDNSPLHF.

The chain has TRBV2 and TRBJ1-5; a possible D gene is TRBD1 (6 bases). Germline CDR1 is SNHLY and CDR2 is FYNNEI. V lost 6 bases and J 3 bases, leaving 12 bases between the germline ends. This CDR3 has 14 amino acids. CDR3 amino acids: CASRTTGINQPQHF. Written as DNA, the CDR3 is TGTGCCAGCAGGACCACAGGGATCAATCAGCCCCAGCATTTT. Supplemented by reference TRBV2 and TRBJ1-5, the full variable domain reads EPEVTQTPSHQVTQMGQEVILRCVPISNHLYFYWYRQILGQKVEFLVSFYNNEISEKSEIFDDQFSVERPDGSNFTLKIRSTKLEDSAMYFCASRTTGINQPQHFGDGTRLSIL.

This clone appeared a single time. The CDR3 DNA reads as TGTGCCAGCAGCTTAGGACAGGTCCTCTCTGGAAACACCATATATTTT. This codes for CASSLGQVLSGNTIYF. The rearrangement uses TRBV7-9 and TRBJ1-3; D possibly corresponds to TRBD1 (6 bases). Germline lookup yields CDR1 SEHNR and CDR2 FQNEAQ (reference sequence). The CDR3 totals 16 residues. Trimming took off 1 base at V and 0 bases at J, with 10 bases between the two ends.

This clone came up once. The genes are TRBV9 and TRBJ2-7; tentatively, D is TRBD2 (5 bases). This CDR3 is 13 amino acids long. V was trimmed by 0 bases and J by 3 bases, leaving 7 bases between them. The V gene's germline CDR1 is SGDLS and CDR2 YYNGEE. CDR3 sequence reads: CASSVDEGYEQYF. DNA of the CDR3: TGTGCCAGCAGCGTAGACGAGGGCTACGAGCAGTACTTC.

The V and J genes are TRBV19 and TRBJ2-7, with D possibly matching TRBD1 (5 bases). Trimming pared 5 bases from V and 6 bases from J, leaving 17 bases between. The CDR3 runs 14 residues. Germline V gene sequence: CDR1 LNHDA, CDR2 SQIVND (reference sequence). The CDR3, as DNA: TGTGCCAGTAGTGTGACCTCAGGGAAGGGCGAGCAGTACTTC. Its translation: CASSVTSGKGEQYF. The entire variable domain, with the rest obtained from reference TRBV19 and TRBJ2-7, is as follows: DGGITQSPKYLFRKEGQNVTLSCEQNLNHDAMYWYRQDPGQGLRLIYYSQIVNDFQKGDIAEGYSVSREKKESFPLTVTSAQKNPTAFYLCASSVTSGKGEQYFGPGTRLTVT.

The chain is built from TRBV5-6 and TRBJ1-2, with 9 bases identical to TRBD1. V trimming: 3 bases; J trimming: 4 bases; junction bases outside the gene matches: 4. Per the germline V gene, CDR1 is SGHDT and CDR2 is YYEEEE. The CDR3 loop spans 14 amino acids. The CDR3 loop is CASSSGTGTYGYTF. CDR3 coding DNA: TGTGCCAGCAGCTCGGGGACAGGGACCTATGGCTACACCTTC.

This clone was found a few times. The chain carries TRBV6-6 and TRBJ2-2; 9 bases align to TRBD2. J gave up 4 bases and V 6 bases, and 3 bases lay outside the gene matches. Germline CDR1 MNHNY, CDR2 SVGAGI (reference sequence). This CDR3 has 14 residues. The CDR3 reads CASRLAGSTGELFF. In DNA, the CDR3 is TGTGCCAGCAGGCTAGCGGGGTCCACCGGGGAGCTGTTTTTT.

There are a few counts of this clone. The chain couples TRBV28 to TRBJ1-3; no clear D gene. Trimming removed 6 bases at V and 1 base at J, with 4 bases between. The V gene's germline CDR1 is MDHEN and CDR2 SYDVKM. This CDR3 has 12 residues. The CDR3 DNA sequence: TGTGCCAGCAGCGTGTCTGGAAACACCATATATTTT. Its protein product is CASSVSGNTIYF.

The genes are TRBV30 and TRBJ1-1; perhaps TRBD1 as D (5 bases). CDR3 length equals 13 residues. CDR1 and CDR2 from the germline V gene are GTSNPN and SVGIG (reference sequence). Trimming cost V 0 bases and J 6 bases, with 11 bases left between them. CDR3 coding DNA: TGTGCCTGGAGTGTAACCGCAGGGTCTGAAGCTTTCTTT. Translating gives CAWSVTAGSEAFF.

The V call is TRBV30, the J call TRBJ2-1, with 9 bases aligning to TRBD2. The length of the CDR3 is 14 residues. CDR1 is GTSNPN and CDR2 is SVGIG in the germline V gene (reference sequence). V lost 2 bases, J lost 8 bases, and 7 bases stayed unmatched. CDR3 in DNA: TGTGCCTGGAGTAGGGGCGGGGGGGCCCATGAGCAGTTCTTC. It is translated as CAWSRGGGAHEQFF.

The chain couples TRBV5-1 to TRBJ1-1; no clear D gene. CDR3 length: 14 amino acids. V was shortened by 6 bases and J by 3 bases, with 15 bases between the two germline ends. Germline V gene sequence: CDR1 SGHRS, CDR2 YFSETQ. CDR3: CASKTVTGYTEAFF. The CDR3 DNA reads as TGCGCCAGCAAAACCGTGACCGGGTACACTGAAGCTTTCTTT.

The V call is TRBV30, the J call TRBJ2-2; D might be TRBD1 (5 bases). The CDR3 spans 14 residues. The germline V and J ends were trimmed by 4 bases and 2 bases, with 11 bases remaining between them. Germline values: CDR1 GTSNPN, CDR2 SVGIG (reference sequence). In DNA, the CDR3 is TGTGCCTGGAAGGGCAGGGTTAACACCGGGGAGCTGTTTTTT. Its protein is CAWKGRVNTGELFF. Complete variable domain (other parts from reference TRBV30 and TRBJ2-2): SQTIHQWPATLVQPVGSPLSLECTVEGTSNPNLYWYRQAAGRGLQLLFYSVGIGQISSEVPQNLSASRPQDRQFILSSKKLLLSDSGFYLCAWKGRVNTGELFFGEGSRLTVL.

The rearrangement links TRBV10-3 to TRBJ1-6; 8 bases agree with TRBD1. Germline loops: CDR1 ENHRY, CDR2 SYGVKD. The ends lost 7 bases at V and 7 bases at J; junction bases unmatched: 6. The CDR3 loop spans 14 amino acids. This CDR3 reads CAITAGGRNSPLHF. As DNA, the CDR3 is TGTGCCATCACCGCAGGGGGCCGAAATTCACCCCTCCACTTT.

CDR3 loop: CASSFVNTGELFF. As DNA, the CDR3 is TGTGCCAGCAGCTTCGTGAACACCGGGGAGCTGTTTTTT. The rearrangement joins TRBV7-6 to TRBJ2-2, with D unresolved. The V gene lost 3 bases and the J gene lost 1 base, with 3 bases spanning the gap. This CDR3 spans 13 amino acids. Germline values: CDR1 SGHVS, CDR2 FNYEAQ. The full variable domain, completed using reference TRBV7-6 and TRBJ2-2, is GAGVSQSPRYKVTKRGQDVALRCDPISGHVSLYWYRQALGQGPEFLTYFNYEAQQDKSGLPNDRFSAERPEGSISTLTIQRTEQRDSAMYRCASSFVNTGELFFGEGSRLTVL.

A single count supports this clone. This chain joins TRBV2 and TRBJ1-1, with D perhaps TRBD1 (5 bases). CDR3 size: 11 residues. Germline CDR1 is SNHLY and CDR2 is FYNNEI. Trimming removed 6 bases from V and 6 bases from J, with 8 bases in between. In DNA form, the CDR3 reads TGTGCCAGCAGGGCAGGGCCTGAAGCTTTCTTT. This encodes CASRAGPEAFF.

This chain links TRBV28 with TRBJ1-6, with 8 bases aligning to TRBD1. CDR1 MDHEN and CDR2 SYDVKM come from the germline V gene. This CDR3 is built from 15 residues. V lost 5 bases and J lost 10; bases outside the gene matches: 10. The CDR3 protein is CASSARTGFKSPLHF. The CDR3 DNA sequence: TGTGCCAGCAGTGCTCGGACAGGGTTCAAATCACCCCTCCACTTT.

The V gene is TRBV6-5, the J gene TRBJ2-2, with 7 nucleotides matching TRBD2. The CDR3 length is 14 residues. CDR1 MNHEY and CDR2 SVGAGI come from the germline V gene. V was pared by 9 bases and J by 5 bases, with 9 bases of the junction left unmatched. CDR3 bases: TGTGCCAGTTCGACTAGCTTTAGTACCGGGGAGCTGTTTTTT. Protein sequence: CASSTSFSTGELFF.

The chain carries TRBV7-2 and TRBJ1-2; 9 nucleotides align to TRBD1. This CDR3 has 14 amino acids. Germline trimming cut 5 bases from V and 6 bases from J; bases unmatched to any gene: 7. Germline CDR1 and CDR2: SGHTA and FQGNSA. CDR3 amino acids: CASSPGQGKDGYTF. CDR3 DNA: TGTGCCAGCAGCCCTGGACAGGGGAAGGATGGCTACACCTTC. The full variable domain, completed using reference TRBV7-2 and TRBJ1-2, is GAGVSQSPSNKVTEKGKDVELRCDPISGHTALYWYRQSLGQGLEFLIYFQGNSAPDKSGLPSDRFSAERTGGSVSTLTIQRTQQEDSAVYLCASSPGQGKDGYTFGSGTRLTVV.